The 22 T cell receptor beta chains below come from one sample, sequenced in a study of blood T cell repertoires in COVID-19. Profiling relied on immunoSEQ multiplex PCR, and the TCRdb table lists in-frame clones only, not all of them. The profile shows 80,000 or so clones, approximately 78% of them singletons. The sequenced material came from peripheral blood. These receptors originate from a human donor in a cohort sampled during active COVID-19.

V gene TRBV10-3 combines with J gene TRBJ2-5; no definite D call. V was shortened by 8 bases and J by 5 bases, with 6 bases between the two germline ends. The germline V gene has CDR1 ENHRY and CDR2 SYGVKD. The CDR3 sequence is 10 residues long. The CDR3 nucleotides read TGTGCCATCGGGCAGGAGACCCAGTACTTC. Amino acid sequence: CAIGQETQYF.

About this clone itself: Other nucleotide sequences from this sample produce the same CDR3. This rearrangement joins TRBV6-5 to TRBJ1-3, with a possible D match to TRBD1 (6 bases). This CDR3 has 13 residues. Trimming left V 6 bases short and J 1 base short, with 7 bases between. Germline CDR1 MNHEY, CDR2 SVGAGI. CDR3 sequence (DNA): TGTGCCAGCAGACAGGGATCTGGAAACACCATATATTTT. As protein: CASRQGSGNTIYF.

This clone was detected only once. The chain uses TRBV9 and TRBJ1-2; 8 bases agree with TRBD1. Germline trimming cut 2 bases from V and 0 bases from J; bases unmatched to any gene: 3. Germline V lookup: CDR1 SGDLS, CDR2 YYNGEE. The CDR3 consists of 15 residues. The CDR3 is CASSVGQEANYGYTF. Written as DNA, the CDR3 is TGTGCCAGCAGCGTGGGACAGGAGGCTAACTATGGCTACACCTTC.

The chain is built from TRBV30 and TRBJ1-5; 7 bases are shared with TRBD1. V shed 4 bases and J 5 bases; nucleotides not matched to a gene: 8. The CDR3 spans 14 residues. Germline lookup yields CDR1 GTSNPN and CDR2 SVGIG (reference sequence). CDR3 amino acids: CAWNQGGNDQPQHF. Here the CDR3 DNA reads TGTGCCTGGAACCAGGGGGGCAACGATCAGCCCCAGCATTTT.

The chain recombines TRBV7-2 with TRBJ1-2; D is perhaps TRBD1 (5 bases). Trimming shortened V by 4 bases and J by 8 bases, and 14 bases separated the two germline ends. Germline lookup yields CDR1 SGHTA and CDR2 FQGNSA. The CDR3 contains 13 residues. The CDR3 DNA reads TGTGCCAGCAGCTCCCCCCCAGGGAAGGGCTACACCTTC. It is translated as CASSSPPGKGYTF.

This sequence joins TRBV10-1 and TRBJ2-1; 10 positions agree with TRBD1. Germline lookup yields CDR1 WNHNN and CDR2 SYGVQD (reference sequence). This CDR3 region has 15 residues. V was clipped by 2 bases and J by 6 bases; unmatched bases: 4. The CDR3 loop is CASSEVGQGINEQFF. The CDR3 DNA follows: TGCGCCAGCAGTGAGGTGGGACAGGGGATCAATGAGCAGTTCTTC.

The rearrangement joins TRBV2 to TRBJ2-7, with D unresolved. This CDR3 region has 11 residues. V lost 3 bases and J lost 4, with 4 bases in between. Germline values: CDR1 SNHLY, CDR2 FYNNEI. The CDR3, as DNA: TGTGCCAGCAGTGACCGGTACGAGCAGTACTTC. Protein product: CASSDRYEQYF.

This sequence joins TRBV15 and TRBJ2-7; no clear D. The CDR3 has 14 residues. Germline-derived CDR1 and CDR2 are LNHNV and YYDKDF (reference sequence). V lost 0 bases and J 1 base, leaving 7 bases between the germline ends. This chain's CDR3 is CATSRDRLSYEQYF. The CDR3 region has the DNA TGTGCCACCAGCAGAGATCGACTGTCCTACGAGCAGTACTTC. Together with reference TRBV15 and TRBJ2-7, the CDR3 gives the full variable domain: DAMVIQNPRYQVTQFGKPVTLSCSQTLNHNVMYWYQQKSSQAPKLLFHYYDKDFNNEADTPDNFQSRRPNTSFCFLDIRSPGLGDTAMYLCATSRDRLSYEQYFGPGTRLTVT.

This clone has a single count. The gene calls are TRBV27 and TRBJ1-4; 7 bases agree with TRBD1. Losses at the gene ends were 2 bases for V and 3 bases for J; bases not matched to a gene: 3. CDR3 length: 15 residues. CDR1 is MNHEY and CDR2 is SMNVEV in the germline V gene (reference sequence). DNA of the CDR3: TGTGCCAGCAGTTTAGGGACAGTTTCTAATGAAAAACTGTTTTTT. Protein product: CASSLGTVSNEKLFF. Complete variable domain (other parts from reference TRBV27 and TRBJ1-4): EAQVTQNPRYLITVTGKKLTVTCSQNMNHEYMSWYRQDPGLGLRQIYYSMNVEVTDKGDVPEGYKVSRKEKRNFPLILESPSPNQTSLYFCASSLGTVSNEKLFFGSGTQLSVL.

This clone is a singleton in its sample. The chain joins TRBV2 to TRBJ2-7; D is unclear. Germline-derived CDR1 and CDR2 are SNHLY and FYNNEI. The CDR3 sequence is 15 residues long. V shed 2 bases and J shed 5 bases, with 16 bases lying between them. The CDR3 nucleotides are TGTGCCAGCAGTGAAAATAGCCCCGGGTCAGACGAGCAGTACTTC. Protein: CASSENSPGSDEQYF. The whole variable domain, filled in from reference TRBV2 and TRBJ2-7, reads EPEVTQTPSHQVTQMGQEVILRCVPISNHLYFYWYRQILGQKVEFLVSFYNNEISEKSEIFDDQFSVERPDGSNFTLKIRSTKLEDSAMYFCASSENSPGSDEQYFGPGTRLTVT.

This clone has only one observation. The J gene is TRBJ2-5, the V gene TRBV19; perhaps TRBD1 as D (5 bases). The V end lost 6 bases, the J end lost 12 bases, and 14 bases lay between the germline ends. The CDR3 sequence is 11 residues long. Germline-derived CDR1 and CDR2 are LNHDA and SQIVND (reference sequence). In DNA, the CDR3 is TGTGCCAGTAGCGCGGACAAACTAAAGTACTTC. Translation gives CASSADKLKYF.

This chain uses TRBV19 with TRBJ2-1; D is uncertain. The V end was cut by 3 bases, the J end by 6 bases, with 3 bases between. CDR3 length: 11 residues. Germline V lookup: CDR1 LNHDA, CDR2 SQIVND (reference sequence). The CDR3 here is CASSIFNEQFF. The CDR3 DNA is TGTGCCAGTAGTATCTTCAATGAGCAGTTCTTC.

In its sample, this clone was seen once. The V call is TRBV24-1, the J call TRBJ2-3, with 13 bases fitting TRBD2. Germline-derived CDR1 and CDR2 are KGHDR and SFDVKD. This CDR3 contains 18 residues. Losses at the gene ends were 6 bases for V and 8 bases for J; bases not matched to a gene: 16. The CDR3 coding sequence is TGTGCCACCAGTCTCCCCCGGGGGACTAGCGGGGACGAGGGTACGCAGTATTTT. This translates into CATSLPRGTSGDEGTQYF.

This chain uses TRBV5-1 with TRBJ1-2; tentatively, D is TRBD1 (6 bases). Germline assignment: CDR1 SGHRS and CDR2 YFSETQ. This CDR3 has 12 amino acids. Trimming shortened V by 0 bases and J by 8 bases, and 8 bases separated the two germline ends. The CDR3 nucleotides read TGCGCCAGCAGCTTGGACAGGGACGGCTACACCTTC. Translation gives CASSLDRDGYTF.

CDR3 in amino acids: CASRSGHFSSYEQYF. In nucleotides, the CDR3 is TGTGCCAGCAGGTCAGGTCACTTCTCCTCCTACGAGCAGTACTTC. This chain links TRBV6-5 with TRBJ2-7; D gene ambiguous. The CDR3 is made up of 15 amino acids. The germline CDR1 and CDR2 sequences are MNHEY and SVGAGI. The germline V and J ends were trimmed by 6 bases and 0 bases, with 15 bases remaining between them.

Comment on this clone: At one boundary the junction diverges from the germline segment, which might be a read error. V and J are TRBV5-6 and TRBJ2-5; 8 positions agree with TRBD2. The CDR3 totals 12 residues. The germline CDR1 and CDR2 sequences are SGHDT and YYEEEE. The CDR3 sequence: CASILTGGAQYF. The DNA of the CDR3 is TGTGCCAGCATCTTGACCGGGGGGGCCCAGTACTTC.

This clone occurred once. This chain links TRBV5-1 with TRBJ1-1; 8 bases are shared with TRBD1. Germline lookup yields CDR1 SGHRS and CDR2 YFSETQ. Trimming cost V 3 bases and J 1 base; bases outside gene matches: 8. The CDR3 covers 16 residues. CDR3 region: CASSSTGGQENTEAFF. CDR3 nucleotide sequence: TGCGCCAGCAGCTCTACGGGGGGACAGGAGAACACTGAAGCTTTCTTT.

This chain uses TRBV12-3 or TRBV12-4 with TRBJ2-3, with D perhaps matching TRBD2 (6 bases). The CDR3 length is 13 residues. V lost 0 bases to trimming and J lost 5 bases, with 6 bases between them. The CDR3 DNA follows: TGTGCCAGCAGTTTAGCGGGGGGAGATACGCAGTATTTT. This encodes CASSLAGGDTQYF.

The genes are TRBV21-1 and TRBJ2-7; the DNA was not used to check the table's D call, TRBD2. TRBV21-1 is given as a pseudogene. CDR3 size: 17 residues. CDR3 sequence: CASAKGLTSGGEAEQYF. DNA of the CDR3: TGTGCCAGCGCGAAAGGGTTGACTAGCGGGGGGGAAGCCGAGCAGTACTTC.

This chain links TRBV29-1 with TRBJ2-7; the D gene is possibly TRBD1 (6 bases). V lost 2 bases to trimming and J lost 2 bases, with 13 bases between them. Germline loops: CDR1 SQVTM, CDR2 ANQGSEA. This CDR3 has 14 amino acids. The DNA for the CDR3 is TGCAGCGTTGAACCACAGGGTTCCCCCTACGAGCAGTACTTC. It translates to CSVEPQGSPYEQYF.

The chain employs TRBV20-1 and TRBJ2-1, with 9 bases aligning to TRBD2. From germline, CDR1 is DFQATT and CDR2 SNEGSKA (reference sequence). Losses at the gene ends were 3 bases for V and 4 bases for J; bases not matched to a gene: 10. This CDR3 region has 16 residues. DNA for the CDR3: TGCAGTGCTAGTAGCGTAGCGGGGGCCTATTACAATGAGCAGTTCTTC. Translating gives CSASSVAGAYYNEQFF.

CDR3 loop: CASSPYVTGDYGYTF. Here the CDR3 DNA reads TGTGCCAGCAGTCCATATGTGACAGGTGACTATGGCTACACCTTC. V usage is TRBV27 and J usage is TRBJ1-2; D is possibly TRBD1 (6 bases). CDR3 length equals 15 residues. The germline gives CDR1 MNHEY, CDR2 SMNVEV (reference sequence). Between the trimmed V and J ends, which lost 5 bases and 3 bases, there was a span of 16 bases.